The 13 T cell receptor beta chains listed next were all sequenced from one sample in a study of T-cell memory formation after mild COVID-19. One entry per CDR3 protein results from TCRdb running MiXCR on the 5' RACE reads. The sample carries under 200,000 distinct CDR3 sequences, around a tenth recorded once. The sample taken for sequencing was PBMCs or a T cell subset sorted from them (not recorded which). The source of these receptors is a man younger than 30 who had mild COVID-19 (a few samples of this study predate the infection). Cell type and time point are not known.

The chain recombines TRBV7-3 with TRBJ2-2; maybe TRBD1 (5 bases). The germline gives CDR1 SGHTA, CDR2 FQGTGA. The CDR3 has 13 amino acids. Trimming cost V 6 bases and J 8 bases, with 13 bases left between them. CDR3: CASSWGWSGELFF. DNA of the CDR3: TGTGCCAGCAGTTGGGGCTGGTCGGGGGAGCTGTTTTTT.

This clonotype was found a few times. The chain couples TRBV7-6 to TRBJ2-3; tentatively, D is TRBD2 (5 bases). The V end was cut by 1 base, the J end by 2 bases, with 10 bases between. The CDR3 length is 15 residues. Germline V lookup: CDR1 SGHVS, CDR2 FNYEAQ. The CDR3 spells CASSLGNGLTDTQYF. In nucleotides, the CDR3 is TGTGCCAGCAGCTTAGGGAACGGACTCACAGATACGCAGTATTTT.

In this sample, this clonotype turned up a few times. The chain carries TRBV11-2 and TRBJ1-1; D is possibly TRBD1 (5 bases). The length of the CDR3 is 12 residues. CDR1 SGHAT and CDR2 FQNNGV come from the germline V gene. V lost 8 bases and J 0 bases, leaving 7 bases between the germline ends. CDR3 protein: CASGGMNTEAFF. CDR3 nucleotide sequence: TGTGCCAGCGGGGGGATGAACACTGAAGCTTTCTTT.

This clonotype appeared many times. The J gene is TRBJ2-2, the V gene TRBV5-1; D tentatively reads TRBD1 or TRBD2 (6 bases each). Trimming left V 3 bases short and J 6 bases short, with 18 bases between. CDR3 size: 16 residues. Germline values: CDR1 SGHRS, CDR2 YFSETQ. In DNA form, the CDR3 reads TGCGCCAGCAGCTCGGGGGACACCTTCTCCCCCGGGGAGCTGTTTTTT. Translation: CASSSGDTFSPGELFF. Based on the CDR3 plus reference TRBV5-1 and TRBJ2-2, the full variable domain is KAGVTQTPRYLIKTRGQQVTLSCSPISGHRSVSWYQQTPGQGLQFLFEYFSETQRNKGNFPGRFSGRQFSNSRSEMNVSTLELGDSALYLCASSSGDTFSPGELFFGEGSRLTVL.

This clonotype was recorded a few times. This sequence joins TRBV3-1 and TRBJ1-1; D gene ambiguous. Germline V gene data show CDR1 as LGHDT and CDR2 as YNNKEL (reference sequence). Trimming shortened V by 0 bases and J by 11 bases, and 16 bases separated the two germline ends. The CDR3 runs 14 residues. The CDR3 spells CASSQDGQALGAFF. CDR3 sequence (DNA): TGTGCCAGCAGCCAAGACGGGCAGGCCTTAGGGGCTTTCTTT.

This clonotype was recorded a few times. The DNA is omitted, as the CDR3 cannot be located on it reliably, and the CDR3 follows TCRdb's listing. The chain recombines TRBV25-1 with TRBJ2-3; TRBD2, as called in the table, went unchecked against the DNA. The V gene's germline CDR1 is MGHDK and CDR2 SYGVNS. The CDR3 has 21 residues if both end residues are counted. The CDR3 region is CASSSSIPLAGGPSAADTQYF.

This clonotype was seen only a few times. This chain joins TRBV30 and TRBJ1-2, with a tentative D call TRBD1 (6 bases). V gave up 0 bases and J gave up 5 bases, with 13 bases separating them. The CDR3 runs 14 residues. Germline CDR1 reads GTSNPN; CDR2 reads SVGIG (reference sequence). For the CDR3, the DNA is TGTGCCTGGAGTGTTTTCAGGGGTGAATATGGCTACACCTTC. Protein: CAWSVFRGEYGYTF.

The chain joins TRBV11-3 to TRBJ2-5, with D maybe TRBD1 (5 bases). The CDR3 totals 14 residues. The V gene lost 4 bases and the J gene lost 4 bases, with 13 bases spanning the gap. Germline-derived CDR1 and CDR2 are SGHNT and YENEEA. The CDR3 region has the DNA TGTGCCAGCAGCTCGCCAGGGCTGGGAGAGACCCAGTACTTC. This sequence encodes CASSSPGLGETQYF.

In its sample, this clonotype was seen many times. This CDR3 reads CASSQDFQQARQPQHF. CDR3 in DNA: TGTGCCAGCAGCCAAGATTTTCAACAGGCTCGTCAGCCCCAGCATTTT. The rearrangement links TRBV4-2 to TRBJ1-5; possible D gene TRBD1, 5 bases. V was shortened by 0 bases and J by 6 bases, with 15 bases between the two germline ends. The V gene's germline CDR1 is LGHNA and CDR2 YNFKEQ. CDR3 length: 16 amino acids.

The chain recombines TRBV28 with TRBJ2-3; 9 bases map to TRBD1. CDR1 MDHEN and CDR2 SYDVKM come from the germline V gene. The CDR3 has 18 residues. J gave up 0 bases and V 3 bases, and 10 bases lay outside the gene matches. CDR3 DNA: TGTGCCAGCAGTTTCATCGGGACAGGGTGGGGTAGCACAGATACGCAGTATTTT. It codes for CASSFIGTGWGSTDTQYF.

The chain joins TRBV3-1 to TRBJ1-1, with 8 bases fitting TRBD1. CDR3 length: 16 amino acids. Trimming at V came to 1 base and at J to 5 bases, leaving 9 bases not matched to a gene. Germline lookup yields CDR1 LGHDT and CDR2 YNNKEL (reference sequence). DNA of the CDR3: TGTGCCAGCAGCCAAGTCAGTCAGGGGGCCTGGACTGAAGCTTTCTTT. It specifies CASSQVSQGAWTEAFF.

This clonotype was picked up a small number of times. The chain combines TRBV5-1 with TRBJ2-3; 12 bases are a match to TRBD2. Per germline, CDR1 SGHRS and CDR2 YFSETQ. CDR3 size: 16 residues. Trimming removed 1 base from V and 4 bases from J; junction bases left unmatched: 4. CDR3 nucleotide sequence: TGCGCCAGCAGCTTGCTTCTAGCGGGGGGGCCAGATACGCAGTATTTT. Amino acids: CASSLLLAGGPDTQYF.

This clonotype has a handful of counts. This chain connects TRBV20-1 to TRBJ1-2; 7 bases line up with TRBD1. CDR1 is DFQATT, CDR2 SNEGSKA, per germline (reference sequence). The CDR3 extends over 13 amino acids. V lost 7 bases, J lost 3 bases, and 8 bases stayed unmatched. The CDR3 reads CSGSRGLDYGYTF. The CDR3, as DNA: TGCAGTGGATCGAGGGGGCTAGACTATGGCTACACCTTC.